What follows describes a single T cell receptor beta chain. V was trimmed by 0 bases and J by 5 bases, leaving 11 bases between them. Germline assignment: CDR1 SGHRS and CDR2 YFSETQ. The CDR3 loop spans 15 amino acids. TCRdb redid the calling of the RT-PCR reads with MiXCR, one entry per CDR3 protein. The sample records some 500,000 distinct CDR3 sequences, 15% to 20% being singletons. This record comes from a study of response to subunit inactivated influenza vaccine. The material sequenced was CD4+ T cells sorted from PBMCs, taken less than 30 months after vaccination. The clonotype originates from a man aged 50-75 years who received an inactivated influenza vaccine. The chain links TRBV5-1 to TRBJ1-4, with D perhaps matching TRBD1 (5 bases). The chain's CDR3 is CASSLEGRENEKLFF. The CDR3 region has the DNA TGCGCCAGCAGCTTGGAAGGCAGGGAGAATGAAAAACTGTTTTTT.